The sequence of this T cell receptor (beta chain) was determined in a study of blood T cell repertoires in COVID-19. Using immunoSEQ multiplex PCR, the repertoire was profiled, and TCRdb retains in-frame clones only, with some absent. The sample contains tens of thousands of clones, 75% to 95% of which appear only once. Germline V lookup: CDR1 LNHDA, CDR2 SQIVND (reference sequence). V lost 5 bases to trimming and J lost 11 bases; unmatched junction nucleotides: 9. The CDR3 is made up of 13 amino acids. The sequence came from a human donor with active COVID-19. The donor label of this sample is uncertain. J is TRBJ2-1 and V is TRBV19; 7 bases fit TRBD1. The sequencing input was peripheral blood. This chain's CDR3 is CASSLPGQLKQFF. CDR3 nucleotides: TGTGCCAGTAGTTTACCGGGACAGCTAAAGCAGTTCTTC.